This is a list of T cell receptor beta chains from one sample in a study of blood T cell repertoires in COVID-19. TCRdb's table, derived via immunoSEQ multiplex PCR, lists solely in-frame clones and lacks some. The table includes roughly 220,000 clones, around 82% detected once. The material sequenced was peripheral blood. Receptor source: a woman aged 55 to 70 with acute or convalescent COVID-19. Each CDR3 is given with its conserved first and last residue. The D gene is left open where the match is weak.

d_call v_call cdr3_aa
NA TRBV10-3 CAISVRGTEAFF
TRBD1 TRBV4-2 CASSQYAAGQGGNTIYF
NA TRBV6-5 CASSYKFIGVPRGYTF
NA TRBV5-1 CASSLEAGPVEAFF
NA TRBV28 CASSINRPNTEAFF
TRBD2 TRBV12-3/TRBV12-4 CASSFSGGHRWFF
NA TRBV28 CASSFPAGYGYTF
NA TRBV27 CASQSLDRLTSNTGELFF
NA TRBV5-1 CASSPGDGSGYTF
NA TRBV7-6 CASSLTGRDGEKLFF
TRBD1 TRBV7-2 CASSPQGVTNTEAFF
NA TRBV6-5 CASSYNRNEKLFF
NA TRBV6-5 CASSYSGGLNTEAFF
NA TRBV11-2 CASSLDWRLRPRGGELFF
NA TRBV11-2 CASSLGANMNYGYTF
NA TRBV12-3/TRBV12-4 CASSIDSPYEQYF
TRBD2 TRBV4-3 CASSQTLAGGHRAYEQYF
TRBD1 TRBV10-3 CAISRGLGNQPQHF
TRBD1 TRBV6-1 CASSARTGGSNTEAFF
NA TRBV27 CASSPLLDLAKNIQYF
TRBD1 TRBV3-1/TRBV3-2 CASSQSATGTGYGYTF
TRBD2 TRBV5-4 CASSSLAGGSTDTQYF
TRBD2 TRBV7-9 CASSETSAPNEQFF
NA TRBV18 CASSPPQGFSGNTIYF
TRBD2 TRBV4-1 CASSSGLAGVTDTQYF
NA TRBV28 CASTGGLNTGELFF
NA TRBV9 CASSLGSSSGANVLTF
NA TRBV7-2 CASSFFQGGTEAFF
TRBD2 TRBV2 CASSEKRGSTDTQYF
NA TRBV19 CASSMPGVNREQFF
NA TRBV27 CASSLSALTEAFF
NA TRBV9 CASSVSHAGELFF
NA TRBV19 CASSKQMNTEAFF
TRBD1 TRBV19 CASSPTSPGQGTGNTIYF
TRBD1 TRBV6-5 CASRDRAREPQHF
NA TRBV4-2 CASSQERGRRANTEAFF
TRBD2 TRBV11-2 CASNKLAGQETQYF
NA TRBV20-1 CSPPVTRGYTF
NA TRBV28 CAGHKSNQPQHF
NA TRBV10-2 CASSESARTEQYF
NA TRBV3-1/TRBV3-2 CASSPGNFGYTF
TRBD1 TRBV24-1 CATSETPGQGSSGTEAFF
TRBD1 TRBV6-5 CASRLQGAITGELFF